This TCR beta chain appears in the sequencing data of a study of blood T cell repertoires in COVID-19. The CDR3 spans 16 residues. CDR1 is MNHNS, CDR2 SASEGT, per germline. The V gene lost 0 bases and the J gene lost 0 bases, with 10 bases spanning the gap. Those who participated ranged in age from about 18 to 89 years and resided in 20 to 25 US areas. As handled by the study authors: Quantification of nucleated cells was approximated via reference gene primer amplification. TCRdb keeps only in-frame clones here, not all; method: immunoSEQ multiplex PCR. The V and J calls and clone size come from that table; D and trimming were worked out from the DNA. The data contain some 380,000 clones, around 87% of them seen just once; the ten biggest clones take up 1% to 1.5%.

The sequence came from a man aged 30-40 years who had recovered from COVID-19. The chain joins TRBV6-1 to TRBJ2-3; D remains unclear. The sequencing input was PBMCs or T cells enriched from blood (not recorded which). The CDR3 is CASSEAITGSTDTQYF. CDR3 coding DNA: TGTGCCAGCAGTGAAGCGATCACGGGTAGCACAGATACGCAGTATTTT.